A selection of T cell receptor beta chains follows, all from one sample in a study of control samples from healthy donors and cancer patients. The protocol was immunoSEQ multiplex PCR, while the TCRdb copy is restricted to in-frame clones and leaves out a portion. Among 100,000 to 150,000 clones listed, over 75% were seen once. Sequenced: blood. These receptors originate from a man aged 40-55 years in good health. The CDR3 runs from the conserved cysteine through the conserved F or W. D genes are given only for firm matches. Rows may omit the clone size; those that give it use once, few, many or a size class.

size | J | V | D | DNA | CDR3
. | TRBJ1-2 | TRBV18 | . | TGTGCCAGCTCACCCCCAGAAATGCCGCGAAACTATGGCTACACCTTC | CASSPPEMPRNYGYTF
. | TRBJ1-1 | TRBV5-4 | . | TGTGCCAGCACTAAGGACAGACTTACGACGAACACTGAAGCTTTCTTT | CASTKDRLTTNTEAFF
. | TRBJ2-6 | TRBV24-1 | . | TGTGCCACCAGTGATAGCGGTCTACGAAGGTCTGGGGCCAACGTCCTGACTTTC | CATSDSGLRRSGANVLTF
few | TRBJ1-5 | TRBV3-1/TRBV3-2 | TRBD1 | TGTGCCAGCAGCCCCTGGGACAGAAATCAGCCCCAGCATTTT | CASSPWDRNQPQHF
. | TRBJ1-1 | TRBV15 | . | TGTGCCACCAGCAGAGATCTTGGAAACACTGAAGCTTTCTTT | CATSRDLGNTEAFF
. | TRBJ2-5 | TRBV3-1/TRBV3-2 | TRBD1 | TGTGCCAGCAGCCGGGGGACAGCAATGCAAGAGACCCAGTACTTC | CASSRGTAMQETQYF
. | TRBJ1-3 | TRBV2 | . | TGTGCCAGCAGCGGCGGAGGCTCTGGAAACACCATATATTTT | CASSGGGSGNTIYF
. | TRBJ1-4 | TRBV5-4 | TRBD1 | TGTGCCTCGGGTCAGGGGGGAGAAAAACTGTTTTTT | CASGQGGEKLFF
. | TRBJ2-5 | TRBV24-1 | . | TGTGCCACCAGTGGGTCAGGTGGGACCCAGTACTTC | CATSGSGGTQYF
few | TRBJ2-3 | TRBV10-1 | . | TGCGCCACCAGAAGGGGAGATACGCAGTATTTT | CATRRGDTQYF
. | TRBJ1-3 | TRBV19 | TRBD1 | TGTGCCAGTAGTACAACAGGGGGCTCTGGAAACACCATATATTTT | CASSTTGGSGNTIYF
once | TRBJ1-2 | TRBV25-1 | TRBD1 | TGTGCCAGCAGTTTCGGGACAGGTGGCTATGGCTACACCTTC | CASSFGTGGYGYTF
few | TRBJ1-1 | TRBV5-4 | . | TGTGCCAGCAGCTTAAGTCGAGGGAACACTGAAGCTTTCTTT | CASSLSRGNTEAFF
. | TRBJ2-1 | TRBV13 | TRBD2 | TGTGCCAGCAGCTGGGCTAGCGGGGGGAGCTCCTACAATGAGCAGTTCTTC | CASSWASGGSSYNEQFF
. | TRBJ1-2 | TRBV19 | TRBD1 | TGTGCCAGTAGTATAGCCCGGGACAGGAACGGGTATGGCTACACCTTC | CASSIARDRNGYGYTF
. | TRBJ2-2 | TRBV3-1/TRBV3-2 | TRBD1 | TGTGCCAGCAGACAGGGGACCGGGGAGCTGTTTTTT | CASRQGTGELFF
. | TRBJ2-5 | TRBV5-4 | . | TGTGCCAGCACCCGGGGTCCTAGTGAGACCCAGTACTTC | CASTRGPSETQYF
. | TRBJ2-3 | TRBV2 | . | TGTGCCAGCAGTGAAAGTAGGGCAGCCTACACAGATACGCAGTATTTT | CASSESRAAYTDTQYF
. | TRBJ2-6 | TRBV25-1 | . | TGTGCCAGCAGTGAACCTACCCGGGGGGCCAACGTCCTGACTTTC | CASSEPTRGANVLTF
. | TRBJ2-6 | TRBV6-2/TRBV6-3 | . | TGTGCCAGCAGTTACAGCTCTGGGGCCAACGTCCTGACTTTC | CASSYSSGANVLTF
. | TRBJ1-2 | TRBV15 | . | TGTGCCACCAGCAGAGATCTATCAGATGGCTACACCTTC | CATSRDLSDGYTF
once | TRBJ2-5 | TRBV5-6 | . | TGTGCCAGCGTCCAGGGACCTAGCGAAGAGACCCAGTACTTC | CASVQGPSEETQYF
. | TRBJ1-1 | TRBV5-1 | TRBD1 | TGCGCCAGCAGCTTCGGACAGGCTAACACTGAAGCTTTCTTT | CASSFGQANTEAFF
. | TRBJ2-3 | TRBV15 | TRBD2 | TGTGCCACCAGCAGCGGGGGGTCTAGCGGGGGCACAGATACGCAGTATTTT | CATSSGGSSGGTDTQYF
. | TRBJ2-5 | TRBV6-2/TRBV6-3 | . | TGTGCCAGCAGCCCCTTCTTCCGTCGTGAGACCCAGTACTTC | CASSPFFRRETQYF
. | TRBJ2-1 | TRBV5-8 | TRBD2 | TGTGCCAGCAGCTTGGATAGTAGCGGGGTCTCCTACAATGAGCAGTTCTTC | CASSLDSSGVSYNEQFF
. | TRBJ2-1 | TRBV15 | . | TGTGCCACCAGCAGTGGCGCCAATGAGCAGTTCTTC | CATSSGANEQFF
once | TRBJ1-1 | TRBV19 | TRBD1 | TGTGCCAGTAGTAGCGGGACAGCTACTGAAGCTTTCTTT | CASSSGTATEAFF
. | TRBJ1-5 | TRBV10-3 | TRBD1 | TGTGCCATCAGTGAGACCTGGACAGGGATAAGCAATCAGCCCCAGCATTTT | CAISETWTGISNQPQHF